These 25 T cell receptor beta chains originate from one sample sequenced in a study of PD-L1 blockade in urothelial cancer. Indicated time point: pretreatment peripheral blood. TCRdb's table, derived via immunoSEQ multiplex PCR, lists solely in-frame clones and lacks some. The sample contains about 87,000 clones, roughly 84% of which appear only once. The specimen was PBMCs, collected around atezolizumab (anti-PD-L1) treatment. These receptors came from a man in his sixties with urothelial cancer.

The chain is built from TRBV6-1 and TRBJ2-3; D gene uncertain. The CDR3 loop spans 15 amino acids. The V gene's germline CDR1 is MNHNS and CDR2 SASEGT. V lost 4 bases and J lost 0, with 11 bases in between. CDR3 sequence (DNA): TGTGCCAGCAGTGCCAGACTTCCTAGCACAGATACGCAGTATTTT. It yields the protein CASSARLPSTDTQYF.

The chain is built from TRBV4-1 and TRBJ2-2; the D is unclear. Germline V gives CDR1 MGHRA, CDR2 YSYEKL. The CDR3 length is 14 residues. V lost 0 bases and J lost 6, with 8 bases in between. CDR3 nucleotide sequence: TGCGCCAGCAGCCAAGACATCGAGGCCGGGGAGCTGTTTTTT. Translating it yields CASSQDIEAGELFF.

The chain uses TRBV28 and TRBJ1-4; the match to TRBD1 covers 7 bases. J lost 7 bases, V lost 8 bases, and 10 bases had no gene match. CDR1 is MDHEN and CDR2 is SYDVKM in the germline V gene. This CDR3 has 14 amino acids. CDR3 in amino acids: CASSEGASREKLFF. DNA for the CDR3: TGTGCCAGCTCCGAGGGGGCATCGCGTGAAAAACTGTTTTTT.

CDR3 region: CASSDRAGEAFF. CDR3 DNA: TGTGCCAGCAGTGACCGGGCAGGGGAAGCTTTCTTT. The chain carries TRBV2 and TRBJ1-1; perhaps TRBD1 as D (5 bases). Germline V gives CDR1 SNHLY, CDR2 FYNNEI. The CDR3 runs to 12 residues. Trimming pared 3 bases from V and 8 bases from J, leaving 10 bases between.

The genes are TRBV30 and TRBJ2-7, with D possibly TRBD1 on 7 matching bases. Germline CDR1 and CDR2: GTSNPN and SVGIG (reference sequence). The CDR3 runs 14 residues. V shed 3 bases and J shed 4 bases, with 16 bases lying between them. The CDR3 here is CAWRRQGREYEQYF. CDR3 DNA sequence: TGTGCCTGGAGGAGACAGGGTCGGGAGTACGAGCAGTACTTC.

The chain joins TRBV29-1 to TRBJ2-7, with a weak D call TRBD1 (7 bases). This CDR3 is built from 15 residues. Trimming shortened V by 4 bases and J by 2 bases, and 18 bases separated the two germline ends. Germline lookup yields CDR1 SQVTM and CDR2 ANQGSEA. Here the CDR3 reads CSVVDGAGQPYEQYF. The CDR3 DNA sequence: TGCAGCGTTGTAGACGGGGCGGGACAGCCCTACGAGCAGTACTTC.

The chain joins TRBV2 to TRBJ2-6; D gene ambiguous. Trimming stripped 2 bases from V and 1 base from J, with 9 bases between. Germline CDR1 is SNHLY and CDR2 is FYNNEI. The CDR3 is made up of 16 amino acids. Here the CDR3 reads CASSELGRSGANVLTF. The CDR3 DNA sequence: TGTGCCAGCAGTGAATTGGGCAGATCTGGGGCCAACGTCCTGACTTTC.

This clone came up a few times. V usage is TRBV4-1 and J usage is TRBJ1-2, with D perhaps TRBD1 (6 bases). CDR3 length equals 15 residues. Trimming stripped 0 bases from V and 3 bases from J, with 11 bases between. Germline CDR1 is MGHRA and CDR2 is YSYEKL. CDR3 in amino acids: CASSQDPTGYYGYTF. The CDR3 DNA reads as TGCGCCAGCAGCCAAGATCCGACAGGCTACTATGGCTACACCTTC.

CDR3 nucleotides: TGTGCCAGCAGTCCCTTGGAGGGAAGGCAGCCCCAGCATTTT. Translating it yields CASSPLEGRQPQHF. The chain joins TRBV27 to TRBJ1-5; D gene ambiguous. Between the trimmed V and J ends, which lost 5 bases and 7 bases, there was a span of 15 bases. The CDR3 contains 14 residues. From germline, CDR1 is MNHEY and CDR2 SMNVEV (reference sequence).

V usage is TRBV7-2 and J usage is TRBJ2-5; 10 bases align to TRBD2. The V gene's germline CDR1 is SGHTA and CDR2 FQGNSA. The CDR3 totals 18 residues. The V gene end was trimmed by 2 bases and the J gene end by 2 bases; junction bases not matched to a gene: 11. The CDR3 DNA follows: TGTGCCAGCAGCTTACTTGGACTAGCGGCATTATCACAAGAGACCCAGTACTTC. Translation: CASSLLGLAALSQETQYF. Based on the CDR3 plus reference TRBV7-2 and TRBJ2-5, the full variable domain is GAGVSQSPSNKVTEKGKDVELRCDPISGHTALYWYRQSLGQGLEFLIYFQGNSAPDKSGLPSDRFSAERTGGSVSTLTIQRTQQEDSAVYLCASSLLGLAALSQETQYFGPGTRLLVL.

The chain has TRBV18 and TRBJ2-3; 7 nucleotides match TRBD1. The CDR3 has 15 residues. V lost 3 bases to trimming and J lost 0 bases; unmatched junction nucleotides: 3. Looked up from germline, CDR1 is KGHSH and CDR2 is LQKENI. CDR3 loop: CASSPGQLSTDTQYF. CDR3 nucleotides: TGTGCCAGCTCACCGGGACAGCTTAGCACAGATACGCAGTATTTT.

Points on this clone: A much larger clone lies one base from this, so it may be a read error. The identical CDR3 is also encoded by other nucleotide sequences in the sample. The rearrangement joins TRBV6-5 to TRBJ1-1; D is perhaps TRBD1 (6 bases). V was trimmed by 2 bases and J by 1 base, leaving 11 bases between them. CDR1 is MNHEY, CDR2 SVGAGI, per germline. The CDR3 length is 15 residues. DNA for the CDR3: TGTGCCAGCAGTTACCGGGGGGCGCGGAACACTGAAGCTTTCTTT. It yields the protein CASSYRGARNTEAFF.

The chain is built from TRBV7-2 and TRBJ1-6; D not certain. Trimming stripped 1 base from V and 8 bases from J, with 12 bases between. The CDR3 is made up of 15 amino acids. CDR1 and CDR2 (germline): SGHTA, FQGNSA. The CDR3 nucleotides read TGTGCCAGCAGCTTAGATCCGGGGAGCTATTCACCCCTCCACTTT. This translates into CASSLDPGSYSPLHF.

The genes are TRBV2 and TRBJ2-7; D is possibly TRBD1 (6 bases). The length of the CDR3 is 15 residues. Germline V lookup: CDR1 SNHLY, CDR2 FYNNEI. Between the trimmed V and J ends, which lost 1 base and 0 bases, there was a span of 10 bases. The CDR3 loop reads CASSEGWGLSYEQYF. CDR3 sequence (DNA): TGTGCCAGCAGTGAAGGGTGGGGGCTCTCCTACGAGCAGTACTTC.

The chain has TRBV7-2 and TRBJ1-5, with D possibly TRBD1 on 6 matching bases. Germline assignment: CDR1 SGHTA and CDR2 FQGNSA. V was shortened by 6 bases and J by 0 bases, with 12 bases between the two germline ends. The CDR3 spans 15 residues. The CDR3 here is CASRQDRSSNQPQHF. CDR3 DNA: TGTGCCAGCAGACAGGACAGAAGTAGCAATCAGCCCCAGCATTTT.

This clone is labeled medium-sized. The chain carries TRBV27 and TRBJ1-5; D is undetermined. Trimming cost V 2 bases and J 11 bases, with 16 bases left between them. The CDR3 has 14 amino acids. Germline CDR1 reads MNHEY; CDR2 reads SMNVEV (reference sequence). The CDR3 loop reads CASSLGSGSKAQHF. CDR3 in DNA: TGTGCCAGCAGTTTAGGGTCCGGGTCAAAGGCCCAGCATTTT.

The chain links TRBV5-1 to TRBJ1-1; tentatively, D is TRBD1 (5 bases). Germline loops: CDR1 SGHRS, CDR2 YFSETQ. Trimming shortened V by 4 bases and J by 0 bases, and 10 bases separated the two germline ends. The CDR3 has 14 amino acids. The CDR3 bases are TGCGCCAGCAGCACCATGACAGTGAACACTGAAGCTTTCTTT. This translates into CASSTMTVNTEAFF.

This rearrangement joins TRBV21-1 to TRBJ2-1; the table's D call, TRBD2, has no DNA check behind it. TRBV21-1 is an annotated pseudogene. The CDR3 is made up of 17 amino acids. CDR3: CASSKNELAEPYNEQFF. CDR3 coding DNA: TGTGCCAGCAGCAAGAATGAACTAGCGGAGCCCTACAATGAGCAGTTCTTC.

V gene TRBV6-1 combines with J gene TRBJ2-2; possible D gene TRBD1, 5 bases. There are 14 residues in the CDR3. V shed 2 bases and J shed 6 bases, with 10 bases lying between them. CDR1 MNHNS and CDR2 SASEGT come from the germline V gene. The CDR3 is CASSEQSGSGELFF. CDR3 bases: TGTGCCAGCAGTGAACAGTCAGGGTCCGGGGAGCTGTTTTTT.

This clone has a single count. The chain combines TRBV6-6 with TRBJ2-7; a possible D gene is TRBD1 (6 bases). Germline loops: CDR1 MNHNY, CDR2 SVGAGI (reference sequence). V was cut by 0 bases and J by 5 bases, with 11 bases left in between. This CDR3 spans 14 amino acids. The CDR3 loop reads CASSYSAGADEQYF. The CDR3, as DNA: TGTGCCAGCAGTTACTCGGCAGGGGCCGACGAGCAGTACTTC.

This clone was found a few times. This is likely a read error, given that the CDR3 carries no conserved phenylalanine or tryptophan at its end. The rearrangement links TRBV7-8 to TRBJ1-4; 9 bases match TRBD1. Looked up from germline, CDR1 is SGHVS and CDR2 is FQNEAQ. This CDR3 has 16 residues. V trimming: 4 bases; J trimming: 12 bases; junction bases outside the gene matches: 15. CDR3 bases: TGTGCCAGCAGCTCGAACACAGGGGGCGGTTGGGAACAACTGTTTCTT. Translated, it gives CASSSNTGGGWEQLFL.

The genes are TRBV25-1 and TRBJ2-1; 15 bases are shared with TRBD2. The CDR3 contains 16 residues. J lost 9 bases, V lost 5 bases, and 8 bases had no gene match. CDR1 and CDR2 (germline): MGHDK, SYGVNS. The CDR3 protein is CASSISGLAGGGEQFF. The DNA for the CDR3 is TGTGCCAGCAGTATCTCGGGACTAGCGGGAGGAGGTGAGCAGTTCTTC.

In its sample, this clone was seen a few times. The chain carries TRBV7-9 and TRBJ1-6, with a weak D call TRBD1 (6 bases). V was pared by 5 bases and J by 5 bases, with 13 bases between. CDR3 length: 15 residues. Germline CDR1 and CDR2: SEHNR and FQNEAQ (reference sequence). CDR3 coding DNA: TGTGCCAGCAGCCCCCAGGGGAGAAATAATTCACCCCTCCACTTT. Protein product: CASSPQGRNNSPLHF.

The chain uses TRBV2 and TRBJ1-2; D ambiguous. CDR1 is SNHLY and CDR2 is FYNNEI in the germline V gene. The CDR3 runs to 14 residues. The ends were cut back, 1 base at V and 8 bases at J, with 14 bases in the middle. The CDR3 coding sequence is TGTGCCAGCAGTGAAGGGACGGTTCGAGGGGGCTACACCTTC. Translating it yields CASSEGTVRGGYTF.

This chain joins TRBV5-1 and TRBJ2-2, with D possibly matching TRBD1 (5 bases). CDR3 length equals 14 residues. Germline loops: CDR1 SGHRS, CDR2 YFSETQ. V lost 2 bases and J 1 base, leaving 6 bases between the germline ends. CDR3 DNA sequence: TGCGCCAGCAGCTTCCAGGGGAACACCGGGGAGCTGTTTTTT. Its protein is CASSFQGNTGELFF.